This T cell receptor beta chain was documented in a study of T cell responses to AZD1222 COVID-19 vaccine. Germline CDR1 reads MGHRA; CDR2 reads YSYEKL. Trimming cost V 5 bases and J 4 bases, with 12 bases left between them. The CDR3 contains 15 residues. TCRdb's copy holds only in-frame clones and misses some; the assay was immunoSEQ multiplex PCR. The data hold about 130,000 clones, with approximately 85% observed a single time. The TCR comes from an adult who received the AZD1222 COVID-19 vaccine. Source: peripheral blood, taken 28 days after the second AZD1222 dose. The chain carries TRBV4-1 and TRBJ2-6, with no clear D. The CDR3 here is CASSTDPNGANVLTF. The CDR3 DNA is TGCGCCAGCAGCACTGACCCCAACGGGGCCAACGTCCTGACTTTC.